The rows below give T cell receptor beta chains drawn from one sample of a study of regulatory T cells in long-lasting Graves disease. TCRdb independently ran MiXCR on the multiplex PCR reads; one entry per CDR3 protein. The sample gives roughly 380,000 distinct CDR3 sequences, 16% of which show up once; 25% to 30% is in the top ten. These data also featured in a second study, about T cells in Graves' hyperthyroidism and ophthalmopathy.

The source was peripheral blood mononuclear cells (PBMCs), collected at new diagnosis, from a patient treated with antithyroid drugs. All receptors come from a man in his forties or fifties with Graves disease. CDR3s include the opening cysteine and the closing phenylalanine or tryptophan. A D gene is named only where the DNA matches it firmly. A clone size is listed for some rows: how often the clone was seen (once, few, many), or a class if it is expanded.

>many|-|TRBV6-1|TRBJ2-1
TGTGCCAGCAGTACCGGTACGGGGAATGAGCAGTTCTTC
CASSTGTGNEQFF
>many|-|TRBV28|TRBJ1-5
TGTGCCAGCAGTTCGGCCGAACAGGGTTTGAATCAGCCCCAGCATTTT
CASSSAEQGLNQPQHF
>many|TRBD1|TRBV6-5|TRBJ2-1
TGTGCCAGCAGTTATTCAACCGGGACAGGGGGATTATCGGGACAGGGGGACCATGAGCAGTTCTTC
CASSYSTGTGGLSGQGDHEQFF
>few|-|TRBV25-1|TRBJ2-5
TGTGCCAGCAGTGAATTGGGGTTAAGGCATCCGGAGACCCAGTACTTC
CASSELGLRHPETQYF
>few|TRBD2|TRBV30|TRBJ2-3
TGTGCCTGGAGTGCGGGACTAGCGGGGGGGCTGGGAGATACGCAGTATTTT
CAWSAGLAGGLGDTQYF
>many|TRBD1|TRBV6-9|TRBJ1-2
TGTGCCAGCAGTTACGGTGGGACAGGGAGATCTAACTATGGCTACACCTTC
CASSYGGTGRSNYGYTF
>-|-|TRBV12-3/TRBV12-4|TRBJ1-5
TGTGCCAGCAGTTTTAGTCAGTGGTATAGCAATCAGCCCCAGCATTTT
CASSFSQWYSNQPQHF
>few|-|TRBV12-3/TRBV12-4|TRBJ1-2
TGTGCCAGCAGTCCACGGACAGAACTGGGATATGGCTACACCTTC
CASSPRTELGYGYTF
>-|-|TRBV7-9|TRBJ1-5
TGTGCCAGCAGCTTATTTACGCCGGATAGCAATCAGCCCCAGCATTTT
CASSLFTPDSNQPQHF
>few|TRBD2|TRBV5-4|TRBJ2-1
TGTGCCAGCAGCTCCCCCCCGGCGGGGGGATACAATGAGCAGTTCTTC
CASSSPPAGGYNEQFF
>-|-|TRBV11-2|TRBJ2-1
TGTGCCAGCAGCTTAGTAAGCTCTGTAGACGGTGGTGAGCAGTTCTTC
CASSLVSSVDGGEQFF
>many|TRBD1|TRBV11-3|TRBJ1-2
TGTGCCAGCAGCCAAACAGGGGGCGGCTATGGCTACACCTTC
CASSQTGGGYGYTF
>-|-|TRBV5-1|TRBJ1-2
TGCGCCAGCAGCCCAGACGGCGCCTATGGCTACACCTTC
CASSPDGAYGYTF
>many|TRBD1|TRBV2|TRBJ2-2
TGTGCCAGCAGTTTAGACAGGGGTTATGTCACCGGGGAGCTGTTTTTT
CASSLDRGYVTGELFF
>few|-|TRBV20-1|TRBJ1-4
TGCAGTGCTAGAGATCGGGGGCAGGGCGGTGAAAAACTGTTTTTT
CSARDRGQGGEKLFF
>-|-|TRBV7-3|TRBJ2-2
TGTGCCAGCAGCTTAACCCGTGGGGAGCTGTTTTTT
CASSLTRGELFF
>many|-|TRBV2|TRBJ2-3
TGTGCCAGCAGCCAACCGGGACTCCTATACACAGATACGCAGTATTTT
CASSQPGLLYTDTQYF